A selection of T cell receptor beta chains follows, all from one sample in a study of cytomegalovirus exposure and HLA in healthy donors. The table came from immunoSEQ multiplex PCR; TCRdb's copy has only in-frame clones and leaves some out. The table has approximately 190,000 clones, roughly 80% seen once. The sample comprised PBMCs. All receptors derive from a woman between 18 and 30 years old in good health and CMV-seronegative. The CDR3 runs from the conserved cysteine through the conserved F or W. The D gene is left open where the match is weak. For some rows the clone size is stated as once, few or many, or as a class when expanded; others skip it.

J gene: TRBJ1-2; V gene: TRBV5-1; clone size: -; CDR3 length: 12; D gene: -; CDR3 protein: CASSLASDGYTF; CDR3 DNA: TGCGCCAGCAGCTTGGCTTCAGATGGCTACACCTTC
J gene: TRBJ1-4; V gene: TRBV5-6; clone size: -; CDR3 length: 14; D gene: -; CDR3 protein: CASSLQATNEKLFF; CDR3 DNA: TGTGCCAGCAGCTTACAGGCAACTAATGAAAAACTGTTTTTT
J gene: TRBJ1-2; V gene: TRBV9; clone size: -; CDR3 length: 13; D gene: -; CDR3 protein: CASSVLDSRGYTF; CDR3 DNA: TGTGCCAGCAGCGTCCTGGACTCTCGTGGCTACACCTTC
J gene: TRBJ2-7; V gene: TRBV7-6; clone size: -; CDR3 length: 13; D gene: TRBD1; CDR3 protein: CASSPGQGYEQYF; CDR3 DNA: TGTGCCAGCAGCCCGGGACAGGGCTACGAGCAGTACTTC
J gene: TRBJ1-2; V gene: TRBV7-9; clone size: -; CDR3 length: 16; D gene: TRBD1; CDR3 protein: CASSSDRGRVDYGYTF; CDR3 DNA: TGTGCCAGCAGCTCCGACAGGGGGCGCGTCGACTATGGCTACACCTTC
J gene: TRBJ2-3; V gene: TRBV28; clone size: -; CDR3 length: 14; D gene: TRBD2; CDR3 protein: CANAEASGADTQYF; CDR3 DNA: TGTGCCAACGCCGAGGCTAGCGGAGCAGATACGCAGTATTTT
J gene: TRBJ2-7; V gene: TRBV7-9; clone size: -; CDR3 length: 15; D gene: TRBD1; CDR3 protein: CASSLDRGRVSEQYF; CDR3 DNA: TGTGCCAGCAGTCTAGACAGGGGGCGGGTGAGCGAGCAGTACTTC
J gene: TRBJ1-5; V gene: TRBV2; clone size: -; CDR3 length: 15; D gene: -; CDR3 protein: CASSEAQGANQPQHF; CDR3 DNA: TGTGCCAGCAGTGAAGCCCAGGGCGCCAATCAGCCCCAGCATTTT
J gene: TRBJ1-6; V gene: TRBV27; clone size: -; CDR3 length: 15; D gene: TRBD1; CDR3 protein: CASRNSRGSSSPLHF; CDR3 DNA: TGTGCCAGCCGCAACTCCAGGGGGTCATCCTCACCCCTCCACTTT
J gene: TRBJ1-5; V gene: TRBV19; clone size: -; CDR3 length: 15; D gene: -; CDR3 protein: CASRTSGMGSQPQHF; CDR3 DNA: TGTGCCAGTAGGACGTCGGGTATGGGGAGTCAGCCCCAGCATTTT
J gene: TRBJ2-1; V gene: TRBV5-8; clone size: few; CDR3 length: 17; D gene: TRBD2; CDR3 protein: CASQSGTSVLSYNEQFF; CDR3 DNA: TGTGCCAGCCAGTCCGGGACTAGCGTCCTCTCCTACAATGAGCAGTTCTTC
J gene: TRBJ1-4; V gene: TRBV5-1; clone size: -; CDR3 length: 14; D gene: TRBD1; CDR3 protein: CASSPGDRGQKLFF; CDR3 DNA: TGCGCCAGCAGCCCGGGGGACAGGGGGCAGAAACTGTTTTTT